The next 28 T cell receptor beta chains were all read from a single sample in a study of T cell changes during pregnancy in multiple sclerosis. Using immunoSEQ multiplex PCR, the repertoire was profiled, and TCRdb retains in-frame clones only, with some absent. The sample yields about 53,000 clones, around 87% seen once. Specimen: peripheral blood, collected after pregnancy. The receptors come from a female donor in good health, enrolled as a control in a pregnancy study.

The V gene is TRBV9, the J gene TRBJ2-7; 8 bases map to TRBD1. The CDR3 extends over 12 amino acids. The trim removed 3 bases at V and 9 bases at J, leaving 5 bases unmatched. Looked up from germline, CDR1 is SGDLS and CDR2 is YYNGEE. The CDR3 region has the DNA TGTGCCAGCAGCGGCAGGGGGCACGGGCAGTACTTC. Its protein is CASSGRGHGQYF. The complete variable domain, with remaining parts taken from reference TRBV9 and TRBJ2-7, reads DSGVTQTPKHLITATGQRVTLRCSPRSGDLSVYWYQQSLDQGLQFLIQYYNGEERAKGNILERFSAQQFPDLHSELNLSSLELGDSALYFCASSGRGHGQYFGPGTRLTVT.

This chain joins TRBV11-2 and TRBJ2-6; D perhaps matches TRBD1 (6 bases). This CDR3 is built from 18 residues. Deletions cut 0 bases from V and 4 bases from J, with 16 bases between. The germline gives CDR1 SGHAT, CDR2 FQNNGV. Written as DNA, the CDR3 is TGTGCCAGCAGCTTAGACCCCCCAGACAGGTCCGGGGCCAACGTCCTGACTTTC. It translates to CASSLDPPDRSGANVLTF.

This clone was observed a few times. The CDR3 spells CATTGDSEAFF. CDR3 in DNA: TGTGCCACCACAGGGGACTCTGAAGCTTTCTTT. V and J are TRBV7-8 and TRBJ1-1; TRBD1 agrees at 7 bases. Germline V gene lookup returns CDR1 SGHVS and CDR2 FQNEAQ. This CDR3 region has 11 residues. V was pared by 10 bases and J by 6 bases, with 5 bases of the junction left unmatched.

This chain joins TRBV11-2 and TRBJ2-5; D might be TRBD1 (5 bases). Germline loops: CDR1 SGHAT, CDR2 FQNNGV. Trimming removed 5 bases from V and 1 base from J, with 14 bases in between. The CDR3 extends over 15 amino acids. The CDR3 is CASSSSQDLQETQYF. The CDR3 DNA reads as TGTGCCAGCAGCAGTTCACAGGATCTCCAAGAGACCCAGTACTTC.

This rearrangement joins TRBV7-2 to TRBJ1-3; 9 nucleotides match TRBD1. The trim removed 4 bases at V and 4 bases at J, leaving 5 bases unmatched. Germline CDR1 is SGHTA and CDR2 is FQGNSA. The CDR3 contains 15 residues. The CDR3 DNA follows: TGTGCCAGCAGCTCACAGGGGGCATCGGGAAACACCATATATTTT. Translated, it gives CASSSQGASGNTIYF.

This clone was found once. The rearrangement joins TRBV7-6 to TRBJ2-2; D is uncertain. Trimming stripped 1 base from V and 0 bases from J, with 9 bases between. The CDR3 consists of 16 residues. Germline V gene lookup returns CDR1 SGHVS and CDR2 FNYEAQ. The CDR3 region is CASSLESATNTGELFF. The CDR3 coding sequence is TGTGCCAGCAGCTTAGAAAGCGCTACGAACACCGGGGAGCTGTTTTTT.

The chain links TRBV7-2 to TRBJ2-7; D is ambiguous. V lost 4 bases, J lost 2 bases, and 3 bases lay in between. CDR3 length: 11 amino acids. The germline CDR1 and CDR2 sequences are SGHTA and FQGNSA. Here the CDR3 DNA reads TGTGCCAGCAGCTCTACCTACGAGCAGTACTTC. This encodes CASSSTYEQYF.

This clone was seen a single time. The chain joins TRBV11-2 to TRBJ2-4, with 8 nucleotides matching TRBD1. Germline-derived CDR1 and CDR2 are SGHAT and FQNNGV. With 5 bases clipped from V and 6 bases from J, the junction kept 6 bases outside the gene matches. The CDR3 sequence is 14 residues long. The CDR3, as DNA: TGTGCCAGCAGCCTTCAGGGGGCAGGAAACATTCAGTACTTC. Encoded protein: CASSLQGAGNIQYF.

This sequence joins TRBV4-3 and TRBJ1-5; 10 bases fit TRBD1. J gave up 6 bases and V 1 base, and 3 bases lay outside the gene matches. This CDR3 has 15 amino acids. Germline V gene data show CDR1 as LGHNA and CDR2 as YSLEER. The CDR3 sequence: CASSQGQGAAQPQHF. DNA for the CDR3: TGCGCCAGCAGCCAAGGACAGGGGGCGGCTCAGCCCCAGCATTTT.

The chain carries TRBV7-3 and TRBJ2-1; the match to TRBD2 covers 11 bases. CDR3 length: 16 amino acids. J was trimmed by 4 bases and V by 5 bases; bases with no gene match: 7. In germline, CDR1 is SGHTA, CDR2 FQGTGA. The CDR3 coding sequence is TGTGCCAGCAGCCCCTCCGGGACTAGCGGATACAATGAGCAGTTCTTC. Translation: CASSPSGTSGYNEQFF.

This rearrangement joins TRBV7-9 to TRBJ2-7, with unresolved D. The V and J ends lost 3 bases and 3 bases respectively, with 15 bases between them. This CDR3 has 15 amino acids. CDR1 and CDR2 (germline): SEHNR, FQNEAQ (reference sequence). The DNA of the CDR3 is TGTGCCAGCAGCTTCAATTCCGCCACGGGCTACGAGCAGTACTTC. Its translation is CASSFNSATGYEQYF. Full variable domain (outside the CDR3, taken from reference TRBV7-9 and TRBJ2-7): DTGVSQNPRHKITKRGQNVTFRCDPISEHNRLYWYRQTLGQGPEFLTYFQNEAQLEKSRLLSDRFSAERPKGSFSTLEIQRTEQGDSAMYLCASSFNSATGYEQYFGPGTRLTVT.

This chain joins TRBV5-1 and TRBJ2-7; unclear D gene. This CDR3 comprises 15 residues. Germline V CDR1 and CDR2: SGHRS, YFSETQ. V was shortened by 4 bases and J by 0 bases, with 14 bases between the two germline ends. The CDR3 reads CASSPLDSSSYEQYF. CDR3 DNA sequence: TGCGCCAGCAGCCCACTTGATTCCTCCTCCTACGAGCAGTACTTC.

This chain joins TRBV9 and TRBJ2-1; weak D call: TRBD2 (6 bases). The CDR3 consists of 17 residues. Per the germline V gene, CDR1 is SGDLS and CDR2 is YYNGEE. V was trimmed by 5 bases and J by 7 bases, leaving 25 bases between them. CDR3 nucleotides: TGTGCCAGCAGTGGTGGGGGGAGTGGAAAGCTAGGGAATGAGCAGTTCTTC. Amino acid sequence: CASSGGGSGKLGNEQFF.

The CDR3 loop reads CASSADSSAEAFF. In DNA, the CDR3 is TGTGCCAGCAGTGCGGACAGTTCCGCTGAAGCTTTCTTT. V is TRBV6-4 and J is TRBJ1-1; D possibly corresponds to TRBD1 (6 bases). Trimming stripped 4 bases from V and 6 bases from J, with 12 bases between. CDR3 length equals 13 residues. Germline loops: CDR1 MRHNA, CDR2 SNTAGT.

The V and J genes are TRBV13 and TRBJ2-7; 8 positions agree with TRBD1. This CDR3 is built from 14 residues. The V segment lost 4 bases and the J segment 3 bases; nucleotides outside the gene matches: 5. Germline CDR1 is PRHDT and CDR2 is FYEKMQ (reference sequence). The CDR3 region has the DNA TGTGCCAGCAGCTCTGGACAGGGACGCTACGAGCAGTACTTC. It encodes CASSSGQGRYEQYF.

The sample holds one count of this clone. The chain links TRBV5-6 to TRBJ2-1, with D perhaps matching TRBD2 (5 bases). The CDR3 is 12 residues long. V lost 6 bases to trimming and J lost 5 bases, with 9 bases between them. Per the germline V gene, CDR1 is SGHDT and CDR2 is YYEEEE. Here the CDR3 reads CASTPGNNEQFF. The CDR3 DNA reads TGTGCCAGCACCCCGGGGAACAATGAGCAGTTCTTC.

The CDR3 region is CASGRSGYYEQYF. The DNA of the CDR3 is TGTGCCAGCGGGAGATCAGGTTACTACGAGCAGTACTTC. V gene TRBV27 combines with J gene TRBJ2-7; D is perhaps TRBD2 (5 bases). The CDR3 consists of 13 residues. Germline V lookup: CDR1 MNHEY, CDR2 SMNVEV (reference sequence). V gave up 8 bases and J gave up 3 bases, with 14 bases separating them.

This chain uses TRBV30 with TRBJ1-5, with D possibly TRBD1 on 6 matching bases. Per the germline V gene, CDR1 is GTSNPN and CDR2 is SVGIG (reference sequence). The V and J ends lost 0 bases and 6 bases respectively, with 15 bases between them. CDR3 length: 15 residues. The CDR3 protein is CAWSVAHGGSQPQHF. In DNA, the CDR3 is TGTGCCTGGAGTGTAGCCCATGGGGGCAGTCAGCCCCAGCATTTT.

This chain uses TRBV5-6 with TRBJ2-3; weak D call: TRBD1 (6 bases). The CDR3 loop spans 13 amino acids. V dropped 4 bases and J dropped 9 bases, with 15 bases sitting between them. Per germline, CDR1 SGHDT and CDR2 YYEEEE. The CDR3 region is CASSQLGQSTQYF. CDR3 bases: TGTGCCAGCAGCCAATTAGGACAGTCGACGCAGTATTTT.

The CDR3 reads CASSFAGEQPQHF. CDR3 in DNA: TGTGCCAGCAGTTTCGCGGGAGAGCAGCCCCAGCATTTT. The J gene is TRBJ1-5, the V gene TRBV28; D gene ambiguous. Trimming cost V 3 bases and J 7 bases, with 10 bases left between them. The germline V gene encodes CDR1 MDHEN and CDR2 SYDVKM. There are 13 residues in the CDR3. Full variable domain (outside the CDR3, taken from reference TRBV28 and TRBJ1-5): DVKVTQSSRYLVKRTGEKVFLECVQDMDHENMFWYRQDPGLGLRLIYFSYDVKMKEKGDIPEGYSVSREKKERFSLILESASTNQTSMYLCASSFAGEQPQHFGDGTRLSIL.

The CDR3 nucleotides read TGTGCCACGCTCCGGACTAGCGGGGGCTATGAGCAGTTCTTC. As protein: CATLRTSGGYEQFF. This chain links TRBV5-4 with TRBJ2-1, with TRBD2 matching over 13 bases. Unmatched junction bases numbered 8, after V lost 9 bases and J lost 8 bases. Germline V gene lookup returns CDR1 SGHNT and CDR2 YYREEE (reference sequence). This CDR3 spans 14 amino acids.

The V gene is TRBV15, the J gene TRBJ2-1; 10 bases match TRBD2. The V and J ends lost 8 bases and 7 bases, in that order; junction bases with no gene match: 11. Looked up from germline, CDR1 is LNHNV and CDR2 is YYDKDF (reference sequence). This CDR3 spans 15 amino acids. Written as DNA, the CDR3 is TGTGCCACCGCGAGGGGGACTAGCGATAGGAATGAGCAGTTCTTC. Encoded protein: CATARGTSDRNEQFF.

The chain recombines TRBV6-5 with TRBJ2-3; the match to TRBD1 covers 7 bases. Losses at the gene ends were 1 base for V and 2 bases for J; bases not matched to a gene: 3. From germline, CDR1 is MNHEY and CDR2 SVGAGI. The CDR3 is 15 amino acids. The chain's CDR3 is CASSYFGTVTDTQYF. For the CDR3, the DNA is TGTGCCAGCAGTTACTTTGGGACAGTCACAGATACGCAGTATTTT.

The gene calls are TRBV5-8 and TRBJ1-3, with unresolved D. Germline-derived CDR1 and CDR2 are SGHTS and YDEGEE. The CDR3 covers 15 residues. V was cut by 4 bases and J by 2 bases, with 13 bases left in between. For the CDR3, the DNA is TGTGCCAGCAGCCTGGCGGGAGGGACTGGAAACACCATATATTTT. Its protein product is CASSLAGGTGNTIYF.

The genes are TRBV30 and TRBJ1-2; D call uncertain. In germline, CDR1 is GTSNPN, CDR2 SVGIG (reference sequence). The CDR3 covers 15 residues. V was clipped by 0 bases and J by 4 bases, with 15 bases between them. The chain's CDR3 is CAWSVEVAGSYGYTF. In nucleotides, the CDR3 is TGTGCCTGGAGTGTGGAGGTTGCTGGGTCCTATGGCTACACCTTC.

This chain links TRBV7-9 with TRBJ1-2, with 7 bases fitting TRBD1. The CDR3 is 13 residues long. CDR1 is SEHNR, CDR2 FQNEAQ, per germline (reference sequence). The V gene end was trimmed by 1 base and the J gene end by 8 bases; junction bases not matched to a gene: 4. The CDR3 nucleotides are TGTGCCAGCAGCTTAGAACAGGGGAGCGGCTACACCTTC. It translates to CASSLEQGSGYTF. The whole variable domain, remainder taken from reference TRBV7-9 and TRBJ1-2, is DTGVSQNPRHKITKRGQNVTFRCDPISEHNRLYWYRQTLGQGPEFLTYFQNEAQLEKSRLLSDRFSAERPKGSFSTLEIQRTEQGDSAMYLCASSLEQGSGYTFGSGTRLTVV.

This sequence joins TRBV9 and TRBJ2-7; maybe TRBD2 (6 bases). This CDR3 is built from 16 residues. V was trimmed by 2 bases and J by 0 bases, leaving 15 bases between them. Germline CDR1 and CDR2: SGDLS and YYNGEE. The CDR3 is CASSVGPRGSSYEQYF. CDR3 in DNA: TGTGCCAGCAGCGTTGGGCCCCGGGGGAGCTCCTACGAGCAGTACTTC.

This chain joins TRBV30 and TRBJ1-5, with D possibly being TRBD1 (5 bases). CDR1 is GTSNPN, CDR2 SVGIG, per germline (reference sequence). The CDR3 is 16 amino acids. The ends were cut back, 1 base at V and 0 bases at J, with 13 bases in the middle. This CDR3 reads CAWSGQPIYSNQPQHF. CDR3 nucleotide sequence: TGTGCCTGGAGTGGACAGCCTATCTATAGCAATCAGCCCCAGCATTTT.